These 11 T cell receptor beta chains share one sample of origin, sequenced in a study of blood T cell repertoires in COVID-19. Measured with immunoSEQ multiplex PCR; TCRdb has only the in-frame clones, and not every one. This sample yields some 170,000 clones, of which 80% to 90% are seen a single time; roughly 1% belongs to the top ten. The sample taken for sequencing was peripheral blood. All receptors come from a middle-aged man with acute or convalescent COVID-19.

V usage is TRBV28 and J usage is TRBJ2-3; 14 nucleotides match TRBD2. Germline V gene data show CDR1 as MDHEN and CDR2 as SYDVKM. This CDR3 is built from 17 residues. V lost 1 base to trimming and J lost 5 bases; unmatched junction nucleotides: 5. CDR3 DNA: TGTGCCAGCAGTTTATTTGGACTAGCGGGGGGTGGAGATACGCAGTATTTT. It translates to CASSLFGLAGGGDTQYF.

The rearrangement uses TRBV5-6 and TRBJ1-1, with D possibly being TRBD1 (5 bases). Between the trimmed V and J ends, which lost 0 bases and 8 bases, there was a span of 5 bases. The CDR3 is made up of 11 amino acids. Germline loops: CDR1 SGHDT, CDR2 YYEEEE. CDR3 region: CASSLDREAFF. CDR3 bases: TGTGCCAGCAGCTTGGACAGGGAAGCTTTCTTT.

V gene TRBV5-1 combines with J gene TRBJ1-4, with 8 bases matching TRBD1. Unmatched junction bases numbered 6, after V lost 4 bases and J lost 7 bases. This CDR3 spans 14 amino acids. The germline gives CDR1 SGHRS, CDR2 YFSETQ. The CDR3 loop reads CASSPNGQGEKLFF. The CDR3 region has the DNA TGCGCCAGCAGCCCAAACGGACAGGGTGAAAAACTGTTTTTT.

The CDR3 DNA reads as TGTGCCAGCAGCTCTCCCGGGACAGGGAAGGAAAACACCGGGGAGCTGTTTTTT. Translating it yields CASSSPGTGKENTGELFF. V usage is TRBV7-6 and J usage is TRBJ2-2; TRBD1 matches 9 bases. The CDR3 runs to 18 residues. The germline V gene has CDR1 SGHVS and CDR2 FNYEAQ. Germline trimming cut 4 bases from V and 2 bases from J; bases unmatched to any gene: 11. The complete variable domain, with remaining parts taken from reference TRBV7-6 and TRBJ2-2, reads GAGVSQSPRYKVTKRGQDVALRCDPISGHVSLYWYRQALGQGPEFLTYFNYEAQQDKSGLPNDRFSAERPEGSISTLTIQRTEQRDSAMYRCASSSPGTGKENTGELFFGEGSRLTVL.

The J gene is TRBJ2-7, the V gene TRBV27; maybe TRBD2 (7 bases). Trimming removed 1 base from V and 6 bases from J, with 22 bases in between. CDR3 length: 17 amino acids. CDR1 and CDR2 from the germline V gene are MNHEY and SMNVEV (reference sequence). Here the CDR3 DNA reads TGTGCCAGCAGTTTATTTTTGGGGGGGGCGTTAGTCTCCGAGCAGTACTTC. Its protein is CASSLFLGGALVSEQYF.

The V call is TRBV5-6, the J call TRBJ1-1; D not resolved. V lost 8 bases, J lost 0 bases, and 8 bases lay in between. The CDR3 extends over 12 amino acids. CDR1 and CDR2 (germline): SGHDT, YYEEEE. The CDR3 loop reads CASLRVNTEAFF. The CDR3 DNA reads as TGTGCCAGTTTACGGGTGAACACTGAAGCTTTCTTT.

The chain has TRBV29-1 and TRBJ2-1; 7 positions agree with TRBD2. Germline V gene sequence: CDR1 SQVTM, CDR2 ANQGSEA. Germline trimming cut 6 bases from V and 3 bases from J; bases unmatched to any gene: 8. The CDR3 has 14 amino acids. This CDR3 is CSVKPGLHYNEQFF. The CDR3 bases are TGCAGCGTCAAACCGGGACTACACTACAATGAGCAGTTCTTC.

The rearrangement joins TRBV19 to TRBJ1-6, with D possibly matching TRBD1 (5 bases). The CDR3 has 13 amino acids. The germline V and J ends were trimmed by 7 bases and 2 bases, with 6 bases remaining between them. Germline V gene data show CDR1 as LNHDA and CDR2 as SQIVND (reference sequence). The CDR3 loop is CASKGAYNSPLHF. The CDR3 DNA is TGTGCCAGTAAAGGGGCCTATAATTCACCCCTCCACTTT.

To note about this clone: One junction end does not reproduce the germline sequence, and a read error may be involved. The chain joins TRBV13 to TRBJ1-2, with D possibly matching TRBD1 (5 bases). The CDR3 has 15 amino acids. Germline V gene sequence: CDR1 PRHDT, CDR2 FYEKMQ (reference sequence). DNA of the CDR3: TGTGCCAGCACCTTATACAGGAGTTCTAACTATGGCTACACCTTC. Its protein product is CASTLYRSSNYGYTF. The variable domain in full, completed from reference TRBV13 and TRBJ1-2, reads AAGVIQSPRHLIKEKRETATLKCYPIPRHDTVYWYQQGPGQDPQFLISFYEKMQSDKGSIPDRFSAQQFSDYHSELNMSSLELGDSALYFCASTLYRSSNYGYTFGSGTRLTVV.

The chain carries TRBV7-9 and TRBJ1-1; D is perhaps TRBD1 (6 bases). V was clipped by 1 base and J by 0 bases, with 12 bases between them. This CDR3 spans 16 amino acids. In germline, CDR1 is SEHNR, CDR2 FQNEAQ (reference sequence). CDR3 protein: CASSLEQGGMNTEAFF. CDR3 DNA sequence: TGTGCCAGCAGCTTAGAACAGGGAGGGATGAACACTGAAGCTTTCTTT. The full variable domain, in which reference TRBV7-9 and TRBJ1-1 provide the parts outside the CDR3, is DTGVSQNPRHKITKRGQNVTFRCDPISEHNRLYWYRQTLGQGPEFLTYFQNEAQLEKSRLLSDRFSAERPKGSFSTLEIQRTEQGDSAMYLCASSLEQGGMNTEAFFGQGTRLTVV.

This chain connects TRBV18 to TRBJ1-1; TRBD1 aligns across 7 bases. The germline CDR1 and CDR2 sequences are KGHSH and LQKENI. This CDR3 region has 14 residues. V shed 5 bases, J shed 7 bases, and the junction held 10 bases outside the gene matches. DNA of the CDR3: TGTGCCAGCTCATCCCAAAGGGGGCAGGGTGAAGCTTTCTTT. It yields the protein CASSSQRGQGEAFF.